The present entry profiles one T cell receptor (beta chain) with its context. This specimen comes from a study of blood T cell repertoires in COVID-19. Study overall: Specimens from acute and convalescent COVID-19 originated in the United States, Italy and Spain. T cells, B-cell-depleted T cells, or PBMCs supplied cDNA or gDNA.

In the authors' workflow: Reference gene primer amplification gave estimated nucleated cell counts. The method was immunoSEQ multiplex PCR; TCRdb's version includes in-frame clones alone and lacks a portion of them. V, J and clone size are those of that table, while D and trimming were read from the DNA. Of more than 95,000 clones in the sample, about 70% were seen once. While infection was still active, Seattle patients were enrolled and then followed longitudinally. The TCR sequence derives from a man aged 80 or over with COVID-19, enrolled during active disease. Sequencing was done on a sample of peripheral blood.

For the CDR3, the DNA is TGTGCCAGCAGCGTGTGGGCGAATGAAAAACTGTTTTTT. As protein: CASSVWANEKLFF. This chain uses TRBV5-6 with TRBJ1-4; D is unclear. Trimming took 4 bases from V and 5 from J, leaving 9 bases between them. The CDR3 consists of 13 residues. Germline CDR1 SGHDT, CDR2 YYEEEE.